The subject of this entry is one T cell receptor (beta chain). Authors' data handling: Scientists estimated how many nucleated cells there were by amplifying reference gene primers. Data came from immunoSEQ multiplex PCR; TCRdb stores just in-frame clones and leaves some out. V, J and clone size derive from that table, while D and trimming were established from the DNA sequence. The sample lists around 74,000 clones; about 92% were seen once. The germline V gene encodes CDR1 SEHNR and CDR2 FQNEAQ (reference sequence). The CDR3 extends over 14 amino acids. V was clipped by 1 base and J by 3 bases, with 9 bases between them. These data come from a study of blood T cell repertoires in COVID-19. Study context: The United States, Italy and Spain provided the acute and convalescent COVID-19 samples. In each case, the material was cDNA or gDNA derived from T cells, B-cell-depleted T cells, or PBMCs.

The sequence was obtained from a woman of 80 years or more with active or convalescent COVID-19. Source material: peripheral blood. This chain joins TRBV7-9 and TRBJ1-2, with no clear D. The CDR3: CASSLGAGYYGYTF. CDR3 nucleotides: TGTGCCAGCAGCTTAGGGGCCGGCTACTATGGCTACACCTTC.